These 5 T cell receptor beta chains were all obtained from the same sample, sequenced in a study of blood T cell repertoires in COVID-19. Produced via immunoSEQ multiplex PCR; TCRdb's table is partial and in-frame only. Seen here are roughly 280,000 clones, less than 95% observed once, and the top ten hold around 2.8%. Sequenced material: PBMCs or T cells enriched from blood (not recorded which). The receptors were sampled from a man aged 40-49 years who had been exposed to COVID-19.

The chain is built from TRBV3-1 (or the pseudogene TRBV3-2) and TRBJ1-6; the match to TRBD1 covers 9 bases. CDR1 and CDR2 from the germline V gene are LGHDT and YNNKEL (reference sequence). V lost 1 base to trimming and J lost 8 bases; unmatched junction nucleotides: 3. The CDR3 runs to 15 residues. The CDR3 region is CASSQGGQGHSPLHF. DNA of the CDR3: TGTGCCAGCAGCCAAGGGGGACAGGGCCATTCACCCCTCCACTTT.

This clone was detected only once. The chain recombines TRBV4-1 with TRBJ2-7; 9 nucleotides match TRBD1. J gave up 2 bases and V 4 bases, and 9 bases lay outside the gene matches. Germline CDR1 is MGHRA and CDR2 is YSYEKL. This CDR3 is 16 amino acids long. The DNA for the CDR3 is TGCGCCAGCAGCCTAATTCCCGGGACAGGGACCTACGAGCAGTACTTC. Translating it yields CASSLIPGTGTYEQYF.

V gene TRBV14 combines with J gene TRBJ2-3; 11 bases fit TRBD2. The CDR3 consists of 19 residues. Germline V gene data show CDR1 as SGHDN and CDR2 as FVKESK. V gave up 1 base and J gave up 2 bases; unmatched junction bases: 11. In DNA form, the CDR3 reads TGTGCCAGCAGCCAAGTTCTAGCGGGAGGACCTCTAGACACAGATACGCAGTATTTT. The encoded protein is CASSQVLAGGPLDTDTQYF.

This sequence joins TRBV3-1 (or the pseudogene TRBV3-2) and TRBJ1-4, with D perhaps TRBD1 (5 bases). Germline V gene data show CDR1 as LGHDT and CDR2 as YNNKEL (reference sequence). Trimming took off 3 bases at V and 8 bases at J, with 16 bases between the two ends. This CDR3 has 15 residues. The CDR3 coding sequence is TGTGCCAGCAGCCAGCATCGGGGGGGAGGGGAAAAACTGTTTTTT. As protein: CASSQHRGGGEKLFF.

The rearrangement uses TRBV28 and TRBJ2-2, with TRBD2 matching 8 bases. The CDR3 is 20 amino acids. Per the germline V gene, CDR1 is MDHEN and CDR2 is SYDVKM. The junction had 15 bases not matched to a gene; V was cut back by 3 bases and J by 0 bases. CDR3 region: CASSLHLLAVATANTGELFF. CDR3 in DNA: TGTGCCAGCAGTTTGCACTTACTAGCGGTAGCCACCGCGAACACCGGGGAGCTGTTTTTT.